This T cell receptor (beta chain) was documented in a study of blood T cell repertoires in COVID-19. The germline gives CDR1 KGHSH, CDR2 LQKENI. V lost 1 base and J lost 0, with 19 bases in between. The CDR3 runs 19 residues. In the authors' workflow: Nucleated cell counts were estimated from reference gene primer amplification. The data were produced by immunoSEQ multiplex PCR, yet TCRdb's version contains in-frame clones alone and is incomplete. V and J calls and clone size are as listed in that table; D and trimming were resolved from the DNA. The repertoire holds about 190,000 clones, with around 85% as singletons.

V and J are TRBV18 and TRBJ1-5; no definite D call. Sample: peripheral blood. This sequence originates from a man younger than 45 with acute or convalescent COVID-19. The CDR3 region is CASSPLRVTVSYSNQPQHF. DNA of the CDR3: TGTGCCAGCTCACCACTTAGAGTCACAGTTAGTTATAGCAATCAGCCCCAGCATTTT.